These 16 T cell receptor beta chains were sequenced from one sample in a study of radiotherapy plus CTLA-4 blockade in lung cancer listed by TCRdb under 2018. Library generation was performed with the immunoSEQ multiplex PCR assay. Sourced from immuneACCESS, this table was stored by TCRdb with only in-frame sequences that have V and J called. A share of the clones is absent; for the studies checked, an unresolved V gene accounts for under half, and the remainder has no known explanation. Present in this sample are approximately 95,000 clones, roughly 80% of which were seen just once. The top ten clonotypes cover 3.4% of the sample. Sequencing used peripheral blood, obtained from a patient treated with radiotherapy plus ipilimumab. These TCRs come from a human donor with non-small cell lung cancer who had a partial response to radiotherapy plus ipilimumab.

This clone was seen once. This chain connects TRBV5-1 to TRBJ2-6, with unresolved D. The CDR3 is made up of 15 amino acids. V dropped 4 bases and J dropped 1 base, with 9 bases sitting between them. Germline loops: CDR1 SGHRS, CDR2 YFSETQ. The CDR3 loop is CASSLGPSGANVLTF. The CDR3 nucleotides are TGCGCCAGCAGCCTAGGCCCGTCTGGGGCCAACGTCCTGACTTTC.

The chain is built from TRBV7-9 and TRBJ1-4; the match to TRBD1 covers 7 bases. Germline V gives CDR1 SEHNR, CDR2 FQNEAQ (reference sequence). V shed 2 bases and J 3 bases; nucleotides not matched to a gene: 3. There are 15 residues in the CDR3. CDR3 coding DNA: TGTGCCAGCAGCTTAACCGGGACAGCTAATGAAAAACTGTTTTTT. This encodes CASSLTGTANEKLFF.

The chain links TRBV11-2 to TRBJ2-7; 7 bases line up with TRBD1. Losses at the gene ends were 0 bases for V and 3 bases for J; bases not matched to a gene: 5. Germline assignment: CDR1 SGHAT and CDR2 FQNNGV. The CDR3 sequence is 15 residues long. CDR3: CASSLDPGDSYEQYF. The CDR3 nucleotides read TGTGCCAGCAGCTTAGATCCCGGGGACAGCTACGAGCAGTACTTC.

The V gene is TRBV20-1, the J gene TRBJ2-2; D gene uncertain. The CDR3 is made up of 11 amino acids. V gave up 5 bases and J gave up 3 bases, with 4 bases separating them. Germline loops: CDR1 DFQATT, CDR2 SNEGSKA (reference sequence). The CDR3 DNA reads as TGCAGTGCTTTCTACACCGGGGAGCTGTTTTTT. Protein: CSAFYTGELFF.

As DNA, the CDR3 is TGTGCCAGCAGCCCCTCCCGGGACAGGACGAACACTGAAGCTTTCTTT. Translated, it gives CASSPSRDRTNTEAFF. The rearrangement links TRBV7-2 to TRBJ1-1, with TRBD1 identical over 8 bases. Germline assignment: CDR1 SGHTA and CDR2 FQGNSA. The CDR3 contains 16 residues. V shed 5 bases, J shed 1 base, and the junction held 9 bases outside the gene matches.

The CDR3 loop is CASSPPTSGRPLYEQYF. CDR3 DNA sequence: TGTGCCAGCAGTCCCCCGACTAGCGGGAGGCCCCTCTACGAGCAGTACTTC. The chain recombines TRBV28 with TRBJ2-5; 13 positions match TRBD2. The J call may be incorrect, as the DNA end agrees better with TRBJ2-7. The CDR3 has 17 residues. Germline CDR1 and CDR2: MDHEN and SYDVKM.

The rearrangement uses TRBV7-9 and TRBJ2-6; the D gene is possibly TRBD1 (5 bases). Trimming took 6 bases from V and 0 from J, leaving 21 bases between them. The CDR3 has 19 residues. Per the germline V gene, CDR1 is SEHNR and CDR2 is FQNEAQ (reference sequence). In nucleotides, the CDR3 is TGTGCCAGCAGTCCCGTTGGGTGGGGCTACCTCTCTGGGGCCAACGTCCTGACTTTC. Its protein product is CASSPVGWGYLSGANVLTF.

The chain recombines TRBV4-2 with TRBJ2-5; TRBD2 aligns across 7 bases. The CDR3 spans 16 residues. Germline CDR1 LGHNA, CDR2 YNFKEQ. V trimming: 7 bases; J trimming: 5 bases; junction bases outside the gene matches: 16. The CDR3 coding sequence is TGTGCCAGCAAGCCAGGCGGGAGTGGTTCTGGTGAGACCCAGTACTTC. Encoded protein: CASKPGGSGSGETQYF.

The CDR3, as DNA: TGTGCCAGCAGCGTAGGAAGAGCGGGAGACTACGAGCAGTACTTC. It encodes CASSVGRAGDYEQYF. The chain is built from TRBV9 and TRBJ2-7; 8 bases map to TRBD2. The CDR3 is 15 residues long. Per the germline V gene, CDR1 is SGDLS and CDR2 is YYNGEE. After removal of 0 bases from V and 3 bases from J, the junction contained 5 bases not matched to a gene.

The chain couples TRBV30 to TRBJ1-3; no reliable D call. The CDR3 contains 14 residues. Germline loops: CDR1 GTSNPN, CDR2 SVGIG (reference sequence). V shed 7 bases and J shed 0 bases, with 13 bases lying between them. The DNA for the CDR3 is TGTGCCTACGGAGCCGAGAGCTCTGGAAACACCATATATTTT. The encoded protein is CAYGAESSGNTIYF.

This clone was seen once. V gene TRBV18 combines with J gene TRBJ2-3, with TRBD2 matching over 10 bases. Germline V gene lookup returns CDR1 KGHSH and CDR2 LQKENI. V trimming: 3 bases; J trimming: 4 bases; junction bases outside the gene matches: 4. The CDR3 is 15 residues long. CDR3 sequence reads: CASSPTAGGADTQYF. The DNA for the CDR3 is TGTGCCAGCTCACCCACAGCGGGAGGGGCAGATACGCAGTATTTT.

The DNA of the CDR3 is TGTGCCAGCAGTAGCGAGACTAGCGGGGCCGGGGAGCTGTTTTTT. Encoded protein: CASSSETSGAGELFF. The chain uses TRBV2 and TRBJ2-2; TRBD2 matches 11 bases. The CDR3 has 15 amino acids. From germline, CDR1 is SNHLY and CDR2 FYNNEI. V lost 5 bases to trimming and J lost 6 bases; unmatched junction nucleotides: 5.

The genes are TRBV9 and TRBJ2-3; D gene uncertain. The germline V gene encodes CDR1 SGDLS and CDR2 YYNGEE. Trimming took off 0 bases at V and 1 base at J, with 15 bases between the two ends. This CDR3 has 17 amino acids. CDR3 DNA sequence: TGTGCCAGCAGCGTAGGGAGTCTCCACCTACGCACAGATACGCAGTATTTT. Translation gives CASSVGSLHLRTDTQYF.

Here the CDR3 reads CATSRAGIGNQPQHF. Here the CDR3 DNA reads TGTGCCACCAGCAGGGCAGGGATTGGCAATCAGCCCCAGCATTTT. The chain has TRBV15 and TRBJ1-5, with a tentative D call TRBD1 (5 bases). The CDR3 is made up of 15 amino acids. The ends were cut back, 3 bases at V and 2 bases at J, with 11 bases in the middle. Germline V lookup: CDR1 LNHNV, CDR2 YYDKDF (reference sequence). Full variable domain (missing parts from reference TRBV15 and TRBJ1-5): DAMVIQNPRYQVTQFGKPVTLSCSQTLNHNVMYWYQQKSSQAPKLLFHYYDKDFNNEADTPDNFQSRRPNTSFCFLDIRSPGLGDTAMYLCATSRAGIGNQPQHFGDGTRLSIL.

The DNA of the CDR3 is TGTGCCAGCAGAGGAACAGGGCCCTACGAGCAGTACTTC. Amino acid sequence: CASRGTGPYEQYF. The chain recombines TRBV6-1 with TRBJ2-7, with D maybe TRBD1 (6 bases). The CDR3 sequence is 13 residues long. V lost 6 bases and J 2 bases, leaving 11 bases between the germline ends. From germline, CDR1 is MNHNS and CDR2 SASEGT.

The V call is TRBV29-1, the J call TRBJ1-2; 7 nucleotides agree with TRBD1. This CDR3 has 14 amino acids. V lost 1 base and J lost 1; bases outside the gene matches: 3. CDR1 SQVTM and CDR2 ANQGSEA come from the germline V gene. CDR3 DNA sequence: TGCAGCGTTGAAGGGGGACAGCATAACTATGGCTACACCTTC. Its protein product is CSVEGGQHNYGYTF. Supplemented by reference TRBV29-1 and TRBJ1-2, the full variable domain reads SAVISQKPSRDICQRGTSLTIQCQVDSQVTMMFWYRQQPGQSLTLIATANQGSEATYESGFVIDKFPISRPNLTFSTLTVSNMSPEDSSIYLCSVEGGQHNYGYTFGSGTRLTVV.